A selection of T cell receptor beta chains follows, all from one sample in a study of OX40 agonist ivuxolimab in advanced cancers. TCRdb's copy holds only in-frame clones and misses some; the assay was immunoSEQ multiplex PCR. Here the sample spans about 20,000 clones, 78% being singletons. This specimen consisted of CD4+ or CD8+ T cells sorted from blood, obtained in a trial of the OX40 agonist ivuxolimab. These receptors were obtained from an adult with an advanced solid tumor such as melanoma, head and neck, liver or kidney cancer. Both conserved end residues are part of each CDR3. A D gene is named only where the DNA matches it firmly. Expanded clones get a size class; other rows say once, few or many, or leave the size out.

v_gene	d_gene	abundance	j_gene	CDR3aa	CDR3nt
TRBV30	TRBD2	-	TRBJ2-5	CAWSTSGIKETQYF	TGTGCCTGGAGTACTAGCGGGATAAAAGAGACCCAGTACTTC
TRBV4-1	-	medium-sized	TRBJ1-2	CASSPRTNYYGYTF	TGCGCCAGCAGCCCCCGAACGAATTACTATGGCTACACCTTC
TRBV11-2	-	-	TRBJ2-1	CASSLDQGRINEQFF	TGTGCCAGCAGCTTAGATCAGGGGCGAATCAATGAGCAGTTCTTC
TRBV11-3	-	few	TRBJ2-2	CASSLGLAGPNTGELFF	TGTGCCAGCAGCTTAGGGCTAGCCGGGCCCAACACCGGGGAGCTGTTTTTT
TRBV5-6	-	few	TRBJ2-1	CASSFQDNEQFF	TGTGCCAGCAGCTTCCAGGACAATGAGCAGTTCTTC
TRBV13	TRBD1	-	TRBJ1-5	CASSLGQGLPNQPQHF	TGTGCCAGCAGCTTAGGACAGGGGCTACCTAATCAGCCCCAGCATTTT
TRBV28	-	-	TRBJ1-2	CASSLWRGYWGYTF	TGTGCCAGCAGTTTATGGAGGGGGTATTGGGGCTACACCTTC
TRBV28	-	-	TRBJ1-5	CASSQGYNQPQHF	TGTGCCAGCAGTCAGGGTTACAATCAGCCCCAGCATTTT
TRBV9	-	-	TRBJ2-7	CASSPQGGGYYEQYF	TGTGCCAGCAGCCCCCAGGGTGGGGGGTACTACGAGCAGTACTTC
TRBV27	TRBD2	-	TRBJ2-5	CASSRETSGGGGETQYF	TGTGCCAGCAGCCGCGAGACTAGCGGGGGGGGCGGGGAGACCCAGTACTTC
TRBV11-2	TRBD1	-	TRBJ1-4	CASRPEARGAEKLFF	TGTGCCAGCAGGCCAGAGGCCAGGGGGGCCGAAAAACTGTTTTTT
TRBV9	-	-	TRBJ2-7	CASSPGGGYYEQYF	TGTGCCAGCAGCCCGGGGGGCGGATACTACGAGCAGTACTTC
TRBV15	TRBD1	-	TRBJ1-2	CATSQGGDGYTF	TGTGCCACCTCTCAGGGGGGGGATGGCTACACCTTC
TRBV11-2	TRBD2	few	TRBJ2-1	CASSFGGSSYNEQFF	TGTGCCAGCAGCTTCGGCGGGAGCTCCTACAATGAGCAGTTCTTC
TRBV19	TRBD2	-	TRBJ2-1	CASSNDGQSGRTQDNEQFF	TGTGCCAGTAGTAATGATGGGCAAAGCGGGAGGACTCAGGACAATGAGCAGTTCTTC
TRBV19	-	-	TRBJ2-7	CASSSDNSYEQYF	TGTGCCAGTAGTTCGGACAATTCCTACGAGCAGTACTTC
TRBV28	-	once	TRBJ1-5	CASSLSPYDQHF	TGTGCCAGCAGTTTATCCCCCTACGATCAGCATTTT
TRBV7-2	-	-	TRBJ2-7	CASSLMAGVDEQYF	TGTGCCAGCAGCTTAATGGCAGGTGTGGACGAGCAGTACTTC
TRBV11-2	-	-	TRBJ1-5	CASSFGGDGQPQHF	TGTGCCAGCAGCTTCGGGGGGGATGGTCAGCCCCAGCATTTT
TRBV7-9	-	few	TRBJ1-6	CASSPGHTNSPLHF	TGTGCCAGCAGCCCGGGACACACTAATTCACCCCTCCACTTT
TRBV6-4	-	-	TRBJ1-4	CASSDSWQGINEKLFF	TGTGCCAGCAGTGACTCTTGGCAGGGGATTAATGAAAAACTGTTTTTT
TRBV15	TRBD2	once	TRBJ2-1	CATSGEREAGYEQFF	TGTGCCACCAGCGGGGAGCGGGAGGCCGGATATGAGCAGTTCTTC
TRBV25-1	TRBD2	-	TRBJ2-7	CASKRGTYEQYF	TGTGCCAGCAAGCGGGGGACCTACGAGCAGTACTTC
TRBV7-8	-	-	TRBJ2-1	CASSLAGARRNEQFF	TGTGCCAGCAGCTTAGCGGGGGCCCGGCGCAATGAGCAGTTCTTC
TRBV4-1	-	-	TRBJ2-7	CASSYTGSHEQYF	TGCGCCAGCAGTTACACCGGGAGCCACGAGCAGTACTTC
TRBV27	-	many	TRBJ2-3	CASRSTDTQYF	TGTGCCAGCAGATCCACAGATACGCAGTATTTT
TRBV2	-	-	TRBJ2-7	CASRGVIDSYEQYF	TGTGCCAGCAGAGGGGTGATCGACTCCTACGAGCAGTACTTC